The clone carrying this T cell receptor (beta chain) has just one count. Germline V gene lookup returns CDR1 SGHNT and CDR2 YYREEE (reference sequence). Trimming removed 4 bases from V and 3 bases from J, with 14 bases in between. CDR3 size: 15 residues. Some clones are missing from TCRdb's copy, which holds only in-frame ones; the method was immunoSEQ multiplex PCR. The table shows fewer than 70,000 clones, with less than 90% occurring only once. This sample is drawn from a study of blood T cell repertoires in COVID-19. The source of this sequence is a woman between 65 and 79 years old with active COVID-19. Sequenced: peripheral blood. The gene calls are TRBV5-4 and TRBJ2-4, with a possible D match to TRBD1 (6 bases). As DNA, the CDR3 is TGTGCCAGCAGCACAGGGATGGGCGGCAAAAACATTCAGTACTTC. It encodes CASSTGMGGKNIQYF. Complete variable domain (other parts from reference TRBV5-4 and TRBJ2-4): ETGVTQSPTHLIKTRGQQVTLRCSSQSGHNTVSWYQQALGQGPQFIFQYYREEENGRGNFPPRFSGLQFPNYSSELNVNALELDDSALYLCASSTGMGGKNIQYFGAGTRLSVL.